Each of the 14 T cell receptor beta chains below was sequenced from the same sample in a study of blood T cell repertoires in COVID-19. Some clones are missing from TCRdb's copy, which holds only in-frame ones; the method was immunoSEQ multiplex PCR. The table includes roughly 230,000 clones, roughly 89% detected once. Sequenced input: peripheral blood. The origin of the receptors is a woman aged 35 to 49 who had recovered from COVID-19.

The chain links TRBV4-2 to TRBJ2-2; D might be TRBD2 (5 bases). Trimming removed 0 bases at V and 0 bases at J, with 11 bases between. The CDR3 spans 17 residues. Per germline, CDR1 LGHNA and CDR2 YNFKEQ. The CDR3 DNA reads as TGTGCCAGCAGCCAAGACCGGCGGCGGGCGAACACCGGGGAGCTGTTTTTT. Amino acid sequence: CASSQDRRRANTGELFF.

The J gene is TRBJ2-3, the V gene TRBV11-3; D is undetermined. The germline V and J ends were trimmed by 3 bases and 6 bases, with 19 bases remaining between them. The CDR3 has 16 amino acids. CDR1 SGHNT and CDR2 YENEEA come from the germline V gene. In DNA, the CDR3 is TGTGCCAGCAGCTTCAGAAGGCCCCGATTGCGGGATACGCAGTATTTT. Translating gives CASSFRRPRLRDTQYF.

V usage is TRBV6-2 or TRBV6-3 and J usage is TRBJ2-7, with TRBD1 identical over 10 bases. Germline V gene data show CDR1 as MNHEY and CDR2 as SVGEGT. The CDR3 length is 15 residues. The ends lost 5 bases at V and 5 bases at J; junction bases unmatched: 9. CDR3 in amino acids: CASSQAGTGEDEQYV. The CDR3 DNA reads as TGTGCCAGCAGTCAAGCGGGGACAGGGGAGGACGAGCAGTACGTC.

This chain uses TRBV2 with TRBJ2-3; D is perhaps TRBD2 (6 bases). V was trimmed by 7 bases and J by 4 bases, leaving 18 bases between them. The CDR3 consists of 15 residues. Germline V gene data show CDR1 as SNHLY and CDR2 as FYNNEI. DNA for the CDR3: TGTGCCAGCACGGGGTCAGCTAGCGTTTCAGATACGCAGTATTTT. Residues: CASTGSASVSDTQYF.

Remarks on this clone: At one boundary the junction diverges from the germline segment, which might be a read error. The V call is TRBV7-8, the J call TRBJ2-3, with TRBD2 identical over 12 bases. Germline V gives CDR1 SGHVS, CDR2 FQNEAQ. This CDR3 contains 15 residues. For the CDR3, the DNA is TGTGCCAGCAGCCTAGCGGGAGGGCCCACAGATACGCAGTATTTT. It specifies CASSLAGGPTDTQYF. The full variable domain, its missing parts supplied by reference TRBV7-8 and TRBJ2-3, is GAGVSQSPRYKVAKRGQDVALRCDPISGHVSLFWYQQALGQGPEFLTYFQNEAQLDKSGLPSDRFFAERPEGSVSTLKIQRTQQEDSAVYLCASSLAGGPTDTQYFGPGTRLTVL.

This CDR3 reads CASSSNGRGGETQYF. CDR3 nucleotides: TGTGCCAGCAGCTCGAATGGGCGGGGAGGGGAGACCCAGTACTTC. The chain is built from TRBV7-8 and TRBJ2-5, with TRBD2 matching 7 bases. The germline V gene encodes CDR1 SGHVS and CDR2 FQNEAQ. The CDR3 totals 15 residues. After removal of 4 bases from V and 5 bases from J, the junction contained 10 bases not matched to a gene.

This chain uses TRBV5-1 with TRBJ2-5; D is undetermined. V was shortened by 5 bases and J by 5 bases, with 13 bases between the two germline ends. The length of the CDR3 is 13 residues. CDR1 is SGHRS, CDR2 YFSETQ, per germline. The CDR3 sequence is CASRSTPEETQYF. Here the CDR3 DNA reads TGCGCCAGCAGGTCGACTCCGGAGGAGACCCAGTACTTC.

This chain links TRBV6-5 with TRBJ1-3; D possibly corresponds to TRBD1 (5 bases). The V end lost 6 bases, the J end lost 0 bases, and 12 bases lay between the germline ends. The germline V gene has CDR1 MNHEY and CDR2 SVGAGI. The CDR3 totals 15 residues. CDR3 nucleotides: TGTGCCAGCAGGACGGGGGGTATCTCTGGAAACACCATATATTTT. Protein sequence: CASRTGGISGNTIYF.

This clone has a single count. This rearrangement joins TRBV5-4 to TRBJ2-5, with 7 bases lining up with TRBD1. Germline CDR1 reads SGHNT; CDR2 reads YYREEE (reference sequence). Trimming at V came to 2 bases and at J to 0 bases, leaving 4 bases not matched to a gene. This CDR3 region has 15 residues. The CDR3 DNA reads TGTGCCAGCAGCTTCAAAACAGGGGACCAAGAGACCCAGTACTTC. Translated: CASSFKTGDQETQYF.

The V and J genes are TRBV10-1 and TRBJ2-4; D might be TRBD2 (6 bases). Trimming cost V 3 bases and J 2 bases, with 8 bases left between them. From germline, CDR1 is WNHNN and CDR2 SYGVQD (reference sequence). This CDR3 has 14 amino acids. For the CDR3, the DNA is TGCGCCAGCAGTGATGGGGGGTCCAAAAACATTCAGTACTTC. Residues: CASSDGGSKNIQYF.

The rearrangement joins TRBV11-3 to TRBJ2-1, with TRBD1 matching over 8 bases. V lost 5 bases, J lost 0 bases, and 15 bases stayed unmatched. Germline CDR1 and CDR2: SGHNT and YENEEA. This CDR3 region has 19 residues. CDR3 DNA: TGTGCCAGCAGCCCAGGGGGCGTCGGACTTTTCTCCTCCTACAATGAGCAGTTCTTC. This sequence encodes CASSPGGVGLFSSYNEQFF.

This clone has a single count. The chain combines TRBV5-6 with TRBJ2-7; D perhaps matches TRBD1 (6 bases). V lost 6 bases, J lost 2 bases, and 12 bases lay in between. The CDR3 is 13 amino acids. Germline loops: CDR1 SGHDT, CDR2 YYEEEE. The CDR3 bases are TGTGCCAGCAATAACAGGGACCCCTACGAGCAGTACTTC. Encoded protein: CASNNRDPYEQYF. The complete variable domain, with remaining parts taken from reference TRBV5-6 and TRBJ2-7, reads DAGVTQSPTHLIKTRGQQVTLRCSPKSGHDTVSWYQQALGQGPQFIFQYYEEEERQRGNFPDRFSGHQFPNYSSELNVNALLLGDSALYLCASNNRDPYEQYFGPGTRLTVT.

J is TRBJ1-4 and V is TRBV2; D not resolved. Deletions cut 6 bases from V and 6 bases from J, with 8 bases between. CDR1 and CDR2 from the germline V gene are SNHLY and FYNNEI. CDR3 length: 12 residues. DNA of the CDR3: TGTGCCAGCAGGCGGGGTGATGAAAAACTGTTTTTT. This gives the protein CASRRGDEKLFF.

In its sample, this clone was seen once. The chain is built from TRBV2 and TRBJ2-7; D perhaps matches TRBD2 (5 bases). Per the germline V gene, CDR1 is SNHLY and CDR2 is FYNNEI. V lost 2 bases and J lost 7, with 18 bases in between. This CDR3 comprises 15 residues. The CDR3 loop reads CASSELPMGVLEQYV. CDR3 in DNA: TGTGCCAGCAGTGAACTCCCTATGGGAGTTCTTGAGCAGTACGTC.